These T cell receptor beta chains were read from a single sample in a study of T-cell reconstitution after alpha-beta-depleted transplantation in children. One entry per CDR3 protein, called by TCRdb with MiXCR from the PCR reads. The data show 150,000 to 200,000 distinct CDR3 sequences, about 6.4% seen once. This sample comprised PBMCs from the stem cell graft donor, obtained from the stem cell graft. The receptors stem from a human donor who donated a stem cell graft to a child with Wiskott-Aldrich syndrome. CDR3s include the opening cysteine and the closing phenylalanine or tryptophan. A D gene is named only where the DNA matches it firmly. Only some rows state a clone size, as once, few, many or a class for expanded clones.

d_gene,j_gene,v_gene,abundance,CDR3aa,CDR3nt
TRBD1,TRBJ2-7,TRBV5-1,many,CASSLGTGGYDEQYF,TGCGCCAGCAGCTTGGGGACAGGGGGCTACGACGAGCAGTACTTC
-,TRBJ1-6,TRBV5-1,many,CASSLGGYNSPLHF,TGCGCCAGCAGCTTGGGGGGCTATAATTCACCCCTCCACTTT
TRBD1,TRBJ1-2,TRBV24-1,few,CATSDPGQAYGYTF,TGTGCCACCAGTGACCCAGGACAGGCCTATGGCTACACCTTC
-,TRBJ2-2,TRBV10-3,-,CATTRGGGELFF,TGTGCCACCACGAGGGGGGGCGGGGAGCTGTTTTTT
TRBD2,TRBJ2-1,TRBV12-3/TRBV12-4,many,CASSFWAGGDRGWQFF,TGTGCCAGCAGTTTTTGGGCGGGAGGGGATCGCGGGTGGCAGTTCTTC
-,TRBJ2-7,TRBV7-9,once,CASSFLEPGSWQYF,TGTGCCAGCAGCTTTCTGGAGCCAGGGTCGTGGCAGTACTTC
-,TRBJ1-1,TRBV5-6,many,CASSLGLPNTEAFF,TGTGCCAGCAGCTTAGGACTACCGAACACTGAAGCTTTCTTT
-,TRBJ2-2,TRBV6-2/TRBV6-3,few,CAGRLRSGTGELFF,TGTGCCGGCCGATTGAGGAGTGGCACCGGGGAGCTGTTTTTT
TRBD1,TRBJ1-2,TRBV4-3,many,CASSQDFQGALGYGYTF,TGCGCCAGCAGCCAAGATTTTCAGGGGGCGCTAGGCTATGGCTACACCTTC
-,TRBJ2-7,TRBV3-1,many,CASSQETFSGQYF,TGTGCCAGCAGCCAAGAGACGTTCTCGGGGCAGTACTTC
TRBD1,TRBJ1-2,TRBV7-2,many,CASSLPGQGDRGYTF,TGTGCCAGCAGCTTACCGGGACAGGGGGACCGTGGCTACACCTTC
TRBD2,TRBJ2-3,TRBV7-2,many,CASSLRLAGTLGRTQYF,TGTGCCAGCAGCTTAAGGCTAGCGGGGACCTTAGGAAGGACGCAGTATTTT
-,TRBJ1-1,TRBV5-1,many,CASSLEDLDTEAFF,TGCGCCAGCAGCTTGGAAGACCTCGACACTGAAGCTTTCTTT
-,TRBJ2-5,TRBV20-1,many,CSAKETQYF,TGCAGTGCTAAAGAGACCCAGTACTTC
-,TRBJ2-3,TRBV24-1,few,CATSGEGHTTISTDTQYF,TGTGCCACCAGTGGAGAGGGGCACACTACTATTAGCACAGATACGCAGTATTTT
TRBD2,TRBJ2-1,TRBV12-3/TRBV12-4,-,CPSSPGLAFNEQFF,TGTCCCAGCTCCCCGGGACTAGCTTTCAATGAGCAGTTCTTC
TRBD2,TRBJ2-1,TRBV24-1,many,CATMRGSQPGGSYNEQFF,TGTGCCACCATGCGCGGGAGCCAACCTGGGGGGTCCTACAATGAGCAGTTCTTC
-,TRBJ1-5,TRBV6-5,many,CASRLQGLNQPQHF,TGTGCCAGCAGGCTACAGGGTTTAAATCAGCCCCAGCATTTT
TRBD1,TRBJ2-4,TRBV29-1,-,CSVEGQGAGIQYF,TGCAGCGTTGAGGGTCAGGGGGCAGGCATTCAGTACTTC
-,TRBJ2-7,TRBV15,many,CATSRGRLLPYEQYF,TGTGCCACCAGCAGAGGACGGCTGCTCCCCTACGAGCAGTACTTC
-,TRBJ2-1,TRBV27,many,CASSFGVGRAYNEQFF,TGTGCCAGCTCATTCGGCGTGGGACGAGCCTACAATGAGCAGTTCTTC
-,TRBJ2-5,TRBV24-1,many,CATSGLVQDSVQETQYF,TGTGCCACCAGCGGTCTTGTTCAGGACAGCGTCCAAGAGACCCAGTACTTC
TRBD1,TRBJ2-5,TRBV27,many,CASSLFDRGRETQYF,TGTGCCAGCAGTTTATTTGACAGGGGTAGGGAGACCCAGTACTTC
TRBD1,TRBJ2-5,TRBV7-7,many,CASTSLDRGPETQYF,TGTGCCAGCACCTCCCTGGACAGGGGGCCTGAGACCCAGTACTTC
-,TRBJ2-6,TRBV5-6,many,CASSLLDSVGSGANVLTF,TGTGCCAGCAGCTTGTTGGACAGCGTGGGTTCTGGGGCCAACGTCCTGACTTTC
-,TRBJ1-5,TRBV7-2,-,CASSLRRGEQPQHF,TGTGCCAGCAGCTTAAGAAGGGGTGAACAGCCCCAGCATTTT
TRBD2,TRBJ2-1,TRBV5-1,many,CASSREARYNEQFF,TGCGCCAGCAGCCGGGAGGCTCGATACAATGAGCAGTTCTTC
TRBD1,TRBJ1-1,TRBV29-1,many,CSVRQGVPNTEAFF,TGCAGCGTAAGACAGGGTGTCCCGAACACTGAAGCTTTCTTT
-,TRBJ1-4,TRBV28,many,CASSYWGKKEKLFF,TGTGCCAGCAGCTACTGGGGGAAAAAAGAAAAACTGTTTTTT
TRBD1,TRBJ1-1,TRBV7-2,-,CASSLDGTGTRGAFF,TGTGCCAGCAGCTTAGATGGGACAGGGACCCGAGGGGCTTTCTTT
TRBD1,TRBJ2-2,TRBV20-1,-,CSARPEGQGRTGELFF,TGCAGTGCTAGACCCGAAGGACAGGGTCGGACCGGGGAGCTGTTTTTT
TRBD1,TRBJ2-2,TRBV20-1,many,CSAWDRVYTGELFF,TGCAGTGCATGGGACAGGGTATATACCGGGGAGCTGTTTTTT
-,TRBJ1-1,TRBV11-3,few,CACSLDLAGSDTEAFF,TGTGCCTGCAGCTTAGATTTGGCGGGATCAGACACTGAAGCTTTCTTT
-,TRBJ1-1,TRBV5-1,-,CASSLNLGGETEAFF,TGCGCCAGCAGCTTAAATCTAGGGGGAGAGACTGAAGCTTTCTTT
-,TRBJ2-7,TRBV20-1,many,CSARLIVQDEQYF,TGCAGTGCTAGATTGATAGTTCAAGACGAGCAGTACTTC
TRBD2,TRBJ2-3,TRBV20-1,many,CSATAQTSDISKTFF,TGCAGTGCTACAGCACAAACTAGCGATATATCCAAAACGTTTTTT
-,TRBJ1-1,TRBV25-1,many,CASSESGGTTEAFF,TGTGCCAGCAGTGAGTCTGGAGGGACCACTGAAGCTTTCTTT
-,TRBJ1-1,TRBV6-5,many,CASSPTKRGTEAFF,TGTGCCAGCAGTCCCACGAAAAGGGGCACTGAAGCTTTCTTT
TRBD1,TRBJ2-3,TRBV29-1,many,CSVEGTGFTDTQYF,TGCAGCGTTGAAGGGACAGGATTCACAGATACGCAGTATTTT
-,TRBJ1-1,TRBV4-1,-,CASSQTSQGYTEAFF,TGCGCCAGCAGCCAAACGTCGCAGGGCTACACTGAAGCTTTCTTT
-,TRBJ2-1,TRBV4-3,many,CASSQDNYNEQFF,TGCGCCAGCAGCCAGGACAACTACAATGAGCAGTTCTTC
-,TRBJ2-7,TRBV2,-,CASRDSHYEQYF,TGTGCCAGCAGGGACAGCCACTACGAGCAGTACTTC
-,TRBJ1-5,TRBV2,-,CASSERALSNQPQHF,TGTGCCAGCAGTGAACGGGCCTTGAGCAATCAGCCCCAGCATTTT
-,TRBJ1-5,TRBV12-3/TRBV12-4,many,CASSRRGGNSNQPQHF,TGTGCCAGCAGCCGAAGGGGAGGAAATAGCAATCAGCCCCAGCATTTT